Each of the 32 T cell receptor beta chains below was sequenced from the same sample in a study of cytomegalovirus exposure and HLA in healthy donors. The assay was immunoSEQ multiplex PCR, and TCRdb's table has in-frame clones only and misses some. The table shows tens of thousands of clones, with roughly 88% occurring only once. The sequenced sample was PBMCs. The receptors were sampled from a woman aged 25 to 39 in good health and CMV-seronegative.

The V call is TRBV6-5, the J call TRBJ1-2; D might be TRBD1 (6 bases). In germline, CDR1 is MNHEY, CDR2 SVGAGI. V was pared by 3 bases and J by 2 bases, with 10 bases between. The length of the CDR3 is 14 residues. The CDR3 DNA is TGTGCCAGCAGTTATCCAGGGGCCAACTATGGCTACACCTTC. It encodes CASSYPGANYGYTF.

The V call is TRBV6-5, the J call TRBJ2-7; D perhaps matches TRBD1 (5 bases). The length of the CDR3 is 14 residues. Germline CDR1 and CDR2: MNHEY and SVGAGI. The V gene lost 0 bases and the J gene lost 3 bases, with 9 bases spanning the gap. CDR3: CASSYSFGHYEQYF. CDR3 nucleotides: TGTGCCAGCAGTTACTCGTTCGGACACTACGAGCAGTACTTC.

The rearrangement uses TRBV29-1 and TRBJ2-1; 11 bases align to TRBD1. V lost 1 base to trimming and J lost 0 bases; unmatched junction nucleotides: 11. This CDR3 is 19 amino acids long. CDR1 is SQVTM and CDR2 is ANQGSEA in the germline V gene. The CDR3 sequence: CSVEGFVRDRGVSYNEQFF. CDR3 sequence (DNA): TGCAGCGTTGAAGGATTTGTTAGGGACAGGGGGGTCTCCTACAATGAGCAGTTCTTC.

The CDR3 bases are TGTGCCAGCAGTTGGGGTGGACTAGCGGGAGGCTACTACGAGCAGTACTTC. Residues: CASSWGGLAGGYYEQYF. V and J are TRBV28 and TRBJ2-7; 14 bases match TRBD2. Germline CDR1 and CDR2: MDHEN and SYDVKM. Trimming took 4 bases from V and 3 from J; bases not matched to a gene: 8. CDR3 length equals 17 residues.

The chain has TRBV4-1 and TRBJ1-5; D uncertain. Deletions cut 0 bases from V and 3 bases from J, with 15 bases between. Germline V CDR1 and CDR2: MGHRA, YSYEKL. This CDR3 is 17 amino acids long. In DNA form, the CDR3 reads TGCGCCAGCAGCCAAGATCGGGGAAACACGGACAATCAGCCCCAGCATTTT. Translating it yields CASSQDRGNTDNQPQHF.

This chain uses TRBV6-1 with TRBJ2-7; D is perhaps TRBD2 (6 bases). In germline, CDR1 is MNHNS, CDR2 SASEGT. This CDR3 has 13 residues. Trimming removed 8 bases from V and 2 bases from J, with 13 bases in between. In nucleotides, the CDR3 is TGTGCCAGCCAAGAGGGAGGCGCCTACGAGCAGTACTTC. It yields the protein CASQEGGAYEQYF.

Only one count was recorded for this clone. The chain combines TRBV9 with TRBJ2-2; D is perhaps TRBD1 (6 bases). Trimming cost V 6 bases and J 0 bases, with 12 bases left between them. CDR1 is SGDLS and CDR2 is YYNGEE in the germline V gene. The CDR3 totals 15 residues. CDR3 protein: CASISGTTNTGELFF. CDR3 sequence (DNA): TGTGCCAGCATCTCCGGGACAACGAACACCGGGGAGCTGTTTTTT. Together with reference TRBV9 and TRBJ2-2, the CDR3 gives the full variable domain: DSGVTQTPKHLITATGQRVTLRCSPRSGDLSVYWYQQSLDQGLQFLIQYYNGEERAKGNILERFSAQQFPDLHSELNLSSLELGDSALYFCASISGTTNTGELFFGEGSRLTVL.

The chain is built from TRBV15 and TRBJ1-5; perhaps TRBD1 as D (6 bases). The germline V and J ends were trimmed by 0 bases and 6 bases, with 18 bases remaining between them. The CDR3 spans 17 residues. Germline V gene lookup returns CDR1 LNHNV and CDR2 YYDKDF (reference sequence). CDR3 sequence reads: CATSRDSGRGWGQPQHF. The CDR3 DNA follows: TGTGCCACCAGCAGAGATTCGGGCAGGGGCTGGGGTCAGCCCCAGCATTTT.

This clone was detected only once. The J gene is TRBJ2-7, the V gene TRBV7-2; 10 bases are a match to TRBD2. The CDR3 sequence is 13 residues long. Germline V lookup: CDR1 SGHTA, CDR2 FQGNSA. J lost 7 bases, V lost 5 bases, and 5 bases had no gene match. The chain's CDR3 is CASSLGLAWEQYF. The CDR3 DNA reads as TGTGCCAGCAGCCTGGGACTAGCGTGGGAGCAGTACTTC.

CDR3 loop: CASRDRTHRSNEQYF. Here the CDR3 DNA reads TGTGCCAGCAGGGACAGGACCCATCGGTCGAACGAGCAGTACTTC. This chain connects TRBV28 to TRBJ2-7, with TRBD1 matching 7 bases. The CDR3 runs 15 residues. J gave up 5 bases and V 6 bases, and 13 bases lay outside the gene matches. Germline V gene lookup returns CDR1 MDHEN and CDR2 SYDVKM.

This clone appeared once. The rearrangement joins TRBV28 to TRBJ2-7; 7 bases are shared with TRBD1. The germline V gene encodes CDR1 MDHEN and CDR2 SYDVKM. V lost 6 bases to trimming and J lost 3 bases; unmatched junction nucleotides: 2. The CDR3 totals 12 residues. The CDR3 loop reads CASRRGLYEQYF. In nucleotides, the CDR3 is TGTGCCAGCAGGAGGGGGCTCTACGAGCAGTACTTC.

This clone was observed once. The rearrangement joins TRBV6-1 to TRBJ2-1; TRBD2 matches at 11 bases. This CDR3 is 15 amino acids long. The V segment lost 3 bases and the J segment 5 bases; nucleotides outside the gene matches: 3. Looked up from germline, CDR1 is MNHNS and CDR2 is SASEGT. This chain's CDR3 is CASSEGTSGHNEQFF. The CDR3 DNA reads TGTGCCAGCAGTGAGGGGACTAGCGGACACAATGAGCAGTTCTTC.

The V gene is TRBV29-1, the J gene TRBJ2-7; unclear D gene. CDR3 length: 12 amino acids. Germline CDR1 and CDR2: SQVTM and ANQGSEA. With 2 bases removed from V and 3 bases from J, the gap between germline ends came to 8 bases. Here the CDR3 reads CSVELRDYEQYF. CDR3 nucleotide sequence: TGCAGCGTTGAACTCCGAGACTACGAGCAGTACTTC.

The chain is built from TRBV5-4 and TRBJ2-5; D remains ambiguous. The V gene lost 0 bases and the J gene lost 0 bases, with 12 bases spanning the gap. Germline CDR1 is SGHNT and CDR2 is YYREEE (reference sequence). The CDR3 spans 16 residues. CDR3 in amino acids: CASSLGSAVYQETQYF. CDR3 coding DNA: TGTGCCAGCAGCTTGGGGTCTGCGGTGTACCAAGAGACCCAGTACTTC.

The sample holds one count of this clone. The CDR3 coding sequence is TGTGCCAGCCGCAGACTAGCGGGAGGGCCTAGCACAGATACGCAGTATTTT. Amino acids: CASRRLAGGPSTDTQYF. This chain uses TRBV19 with TRBJ2-3; 14 nucleotides match TRBD2. This CDR3 contains 17 residues. J was trimmed by 0 bases and V by 9 bases; bases with no gene match: 8. CDR1 and CDR2 (germline): LNHDA, SQIVND (reference sequence).

This clone appeared a single time. The genes are TRBV2 and TRBJ2-6, with D maybe TRBD1 (6 bases). The CDR3 has 17 amino acids. The V gene's germline CDR1 is SNHLY and CDR2 FYNNEI. V lost 6 bases, J lost 0 bases, and 15 bases lay in between. The CDR3 loop is CASRLDRGPSGANVLTF. CDR3 in DNA: TGTGCCAGCAGGTTGGACAGAGGACCCTCTGGGGCCAACGTCCTGACTTTC.

This chain joins TRBV5-4 and TRBJ2-3, with D maybe TRBD2 (6 bases). There are 15 residues in the CDR3. V lost 0 bases, J lost 0 bases, and 8 bases lay in between. Germline CDR1 SGHNT, CDR2 YYREEE (reference sequence). The CDR3 sequence is CASSLGGVSTDTQYF. The CDR3 DNA follows: TGTGCCAGCAGCTTGGGGGGGGTAAGCACAGATACGCAGTATTTT.

V is TRBV4-3 and J is TRBJ2-7, with 7 bases that match TRBD2. The ends lost 4 bases at V and 0 bases at J; junction bases unmatched: 6. Germline loops: CDR1 LGHNA, CDR2 YSLEER. The CDR3 loop spans 15 amino acids. The CDR3 here is CASSPSGGSSYEQYF. The CDR3 coding sequence is TGCGCCAGCAGCCCCTCTGGCGGGAGCTCCTACGAGCAGTACTTC.

The chain combines TRBV4-1 with TRBJ2-7, with D unresolved. The CDR3 is 14 amino acids. V lost 3 bases to trimming and J lost 4 bases, with 13 bases between them. The germline V gene has CDR1 MGHRA and CDR2 YSYEKL. The CDR3 here is CASSHPAVSYEQYF. CDR3 in DNA: TGCGCCAGCAGCCACCCGGCGGTATCTTACGAGCAGTACTTC.

This clone was observed a handful of times. The chain uses TRBV5-4 and TRBJ1-1; TRBD1 matches 7 bases. V dropped 1 base and J dropped 3; count of bases not matched to a gene: 0. This CDR3 contains 13 residues. Germline lookup yields CDR1 SGHNT and CDR2 YYREEE (reference sequence). CDR3 region: CASSLRGHTEAFF. DNA of the CDR3: TGTGCCAGCAGCTTGAGGGGGCACACTGAAGCTTTCTTT. Together with reference TRBV5-4 and TRBJ1-1, the CDR3 gives the full variable domain: ETGVTQSPTHLIKTRGQQVTLRCSSQSGHNTVSWYQQALGQGPQFIFQYYREEENGRGNFPPRFSGLQFPNYSSELNVNALELDDSALYLCASSLRGHTEAFFGQGTRLTVV.

The DNA of the CDR3 is TGTGCCAGCAGGGGGGACAGCGAAACTACTGCCTACGAGCAGTACTTC. Protein product: CASRGDSETTAYEQYF. The genes are TRBV2 and TRBJ2-7; 7 positions agree with TRBD1. CDR3 length equals 16 residues. Germline CDR1 SNHLY, CDR2 FYNNEI. V lost 6 bases, J lost 2 bases, and 13 bases stayed unmatched.

This clone was seen once. V gene TRBV5-4 combines with J gene TRBJ1-2, with 7 bases identical to TRBD1. This CDR3 comprises 13 residues. Germline V gene sequence: CDR1 SGHNT, CDR2 YYREEE (reference sequence). J lost 8 bases, V lost 4 bases, and 8 bases had no gene match. The CDR3 region is CASSIRTGFGYTF. The CDR3 DNA sequence: TGTGCCAGCAGCATACGGACAGGTTTCGGCTACACCTTC.

The chain links TRBV7-8 to TRBJ2-7; 10 nucleotides match TRBD2. J lost 4 bases, V lost 7 bases, and 4 bases had no gene match. CDR3 size: 13 residues. CDR1 is SGHVS, CDR2 FQNEAQ, per germline. Here the CDR3 reads CASTSGRGYEQYF. CDR3 sequence (DNA): TGTGCCAGCACAAGCGGGAGGGGGTACGAGCAGTACTTC.

This sequence joins TRBV6-1 and TRBJ1-5, with 9 bases identical to TRBD1. The CDR3 has 15 amino acids. Unmatched junction bases numbered 6, after V lost 5 bases and J lost 4 bases. Germline V gene data show CDR1 as MNHNS and CDR2 as SASEGT. The CDR3 reads CASSPDRGWNQPQHF. The CDR3 DNA reads TGTGCCAGCAGTCCCGACAGGGGGTGGAATCAGCCCCAGCATTTT.

This clone was counted a single time. The chain couples TRBV29-1 to TRBJ2-7; weak D call: TRBD1 (7 bases). The CDR3 consists of 14 residues. Per the germline V gene, CDR1 is SQVTM and CDR2 is ANQGSEA. Trimming stripped 1 base from V and 3 bases from J, with 13 bases between. CDR3 DNA: TGCAGCGTTGAAGGTTGGCAGGGGGGCTACGAGCAGTACTTC. It codes for CSVEGWQGGYEQYF.

The V and J genes are TRBV4-1 and TRBJ2-7; 9 bases line up with TRBD2. Germline V gene sequence: CDR1 MGHRA, CDR2 YSYEKL. J lost 3 bases, V lost 4 bases, and 13 bases had no gene match. This CDR3 is built from 17 residues. The CDR3 DNA follows: TGCGCCAGCAGCCGACTGGGACTAGCAGTAGGGGGCTACGAGCAGTACTTC. Amino acids: CASSRLGLAVGGYEQYF.

Points on this clone: At one of its ends the junction is not consistent with the germline gene, which may arise from a read error. Other DNA sequences in this sample translate to the same CDR3. The CDR3 region has the DNA TGTGCCAGTAGTTTACAGAACACTGAAGCTTTCTTT. Encoded protein: CASSLQNTEAFF. This chain links TRBV28 with TRBJ1-1, with no clear D. CDR1 and CDR2 from the germline V gene are MDHEN and SYDVKM. The CDR3 runs to 12 residues.

The gene calls are TRBV10-3 and TRBJ1-1; D gene unclear. Trimming pared 2 bases from V and 3 bases from J, leaving 7 bases between. CDR1 and CDR2 from the germline V gene are ENHRY and SYGVKD. The CDR3 extends over 13 amino acids. CDR3 in DNA: TGTGCCATCAGTGAGAGGAGTTACACTGAAGCTTTCTTT. It codes for CAISERSYTEAFF.

The J gene is TRBJ2-7, the V gene TRBV28; 11 bases align to TRBD2. Germline loops: CDR1 MDHEN, CDR2 SYDVKM. V lost 4 bases to trimming and J lost 4 bases; unmatched junction nucleotides: 6. The CDR3 has 15 amino acids. CDR3 sequence reads: CASSSAGTSGYEQYF. CDR3 bases: TGTGCCAGCAGTTCCGCCGGGACTAGCGGTTACGAGCAGTACTTC.

The rearrangement links TRBV7-9 to TRBJ1-1; the match to TRBD1 covers 8 bases. This CDR3 spans 15 amino acids. Germline trimming cut 5 bases from V and 3 bases from J; bases unmatched to any gene: 8. Germline V CDR1 and CDR2: SEHNR, FQNEAQ (reference sequence). CDR3 protein: CASSPPTGGYTEAFF. Here the CDR3 DNA reads TGTGCCAGCAGCCCCCCCACAGGGGGTTACACTGAAGCTTTCTTT.

The J gene is TRBJ2-3, the V gene TRBV6-4; 10 positions match TRBD2. The CDR3 is 14 residues long. V was pared by 4 bases and J by 4 bases, with 2 bases of the junction left unmatched. Looked up from germline, CDR1 is MRHNA and CDR2 is SNTAGT. CDR3 coding DNA: TGTGCCAGCAGTGCTAGCGGGAGCCCAGATACGCAGTATTTT. It translates to CASSASGSPDTQYF.

The chain combines TRBV14 with TRBJ2-4; TRBD1 is a possible D gene (6 bases). Germline CDR1 reads SGHDN; CDR2 reads FVKESK. Trimming left V 4 bases short and J 1 base short, with 20 bases between. The CDR3 totals 18 residues. The CDR3 nucleotides are TGTGCCAGCAGCCCCAATACAGGGCTAAGGGCGGCCAAAAACATTCAGTACTTC. This translates into CASSPNTGLRAAKNIQYF.